The clone carrying this T cell receptor beta chain was seen ten or more times. The antigen is not known. The junction departs from germline at one end; a sequencing error may be responsible. The sample originates from a study of metastatic and nonmetastatic thyroid tumors. Study-wide results and limits: In blood and tumor, TCR beta diversity was reportedly significantly higher in malignant thyroid tumors than in benign nodules.

The CDR3 sequence is 15 residues long. Germline values: CDR1 SGHAT, CDR2 FQDESV (reference sequence). MiXCR re-clonotyped the PCR reads for TCRdb. This table holds 30,000 to 35,000 clones, roughly 30% found once. Patients had received no treatment of any kind before thyroid surgery. Material: blood. V and J are TRBV11-1 and TRBJ2-1, with TRBD2 matching over 11 bases. This TCR was sampled from a female donor with papillary thyroid cancer or a benign thyroid nodule (not recorded which). Some clones in this sample may be carry-over from other donors' samples. This CDR3 is CASSTTSGKYSEQFF. CDR3 nucleotides: TGTGCCAGCAGCACGACTAGCGGGAAGTACAGTGAGCAGTTCTTC.